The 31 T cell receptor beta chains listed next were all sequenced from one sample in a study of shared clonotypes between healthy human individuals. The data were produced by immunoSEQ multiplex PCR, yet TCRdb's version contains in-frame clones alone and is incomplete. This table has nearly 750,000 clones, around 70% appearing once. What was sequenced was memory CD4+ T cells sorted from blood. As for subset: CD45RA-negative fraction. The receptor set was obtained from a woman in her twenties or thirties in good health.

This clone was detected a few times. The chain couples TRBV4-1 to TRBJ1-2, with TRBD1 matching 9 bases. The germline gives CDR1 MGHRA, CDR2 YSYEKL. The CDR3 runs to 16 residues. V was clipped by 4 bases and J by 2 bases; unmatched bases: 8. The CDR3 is CASSPAGTGYNYGYTF. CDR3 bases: TGCGCCAGCAGCCCCGCCGGGACAGGGTACAACTATGGCTACACCTTC.

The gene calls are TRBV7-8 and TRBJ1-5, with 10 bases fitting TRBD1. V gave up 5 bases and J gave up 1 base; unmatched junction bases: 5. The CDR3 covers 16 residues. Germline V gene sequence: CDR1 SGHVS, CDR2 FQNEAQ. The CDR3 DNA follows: TGTGCCAGCAGCGCCGACAGGGGGCAGAGCAATCAGCCCCAGCATTTT. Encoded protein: CASSADRGQSNQPQHF.

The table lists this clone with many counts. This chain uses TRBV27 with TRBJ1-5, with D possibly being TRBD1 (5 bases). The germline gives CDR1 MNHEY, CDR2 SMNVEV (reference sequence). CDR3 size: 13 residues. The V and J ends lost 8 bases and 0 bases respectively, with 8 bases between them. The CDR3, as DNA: TGTGCCAGCTGGGGGGTTAGCAATCAGCCCCAGCATTTT. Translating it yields CASWGVSNQPQHF.

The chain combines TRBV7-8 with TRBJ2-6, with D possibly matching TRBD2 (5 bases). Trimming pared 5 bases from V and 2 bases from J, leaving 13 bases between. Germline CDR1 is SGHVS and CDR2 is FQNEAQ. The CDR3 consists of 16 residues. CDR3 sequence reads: CASSPRGLPGANVLTF. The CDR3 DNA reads TGTGCCAGCAGCCCCCGCGGACTGCCTGGGGCCAACGTCCTGACTTTC.

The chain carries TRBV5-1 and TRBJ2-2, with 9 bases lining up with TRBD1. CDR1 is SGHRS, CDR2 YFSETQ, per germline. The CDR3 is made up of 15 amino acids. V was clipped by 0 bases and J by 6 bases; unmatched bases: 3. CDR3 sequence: CASSLARTGAGELFF. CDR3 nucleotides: TGCGCCAGCAGCTTGGCCCGGACAGGGGCCGGGGAGCTGTTTTTT.

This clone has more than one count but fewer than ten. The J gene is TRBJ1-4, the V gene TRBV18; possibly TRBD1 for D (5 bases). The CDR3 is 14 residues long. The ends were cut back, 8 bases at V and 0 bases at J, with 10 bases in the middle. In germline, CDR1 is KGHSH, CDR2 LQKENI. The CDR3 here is CASRGTTTNEKLFF. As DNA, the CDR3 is TGTGCCAGCCGTGGGACTACAACTAATGAAAAACTGTTTTTT.

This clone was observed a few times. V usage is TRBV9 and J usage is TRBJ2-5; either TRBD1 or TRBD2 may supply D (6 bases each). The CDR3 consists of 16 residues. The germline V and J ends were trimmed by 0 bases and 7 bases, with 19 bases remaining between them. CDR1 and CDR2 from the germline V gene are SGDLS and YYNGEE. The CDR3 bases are TGTGCCAGCAGCGTAGGAATGGAGACAGGAGGGGGGACCCAGTACTTC. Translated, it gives CASSVGMETGGGTQYF.

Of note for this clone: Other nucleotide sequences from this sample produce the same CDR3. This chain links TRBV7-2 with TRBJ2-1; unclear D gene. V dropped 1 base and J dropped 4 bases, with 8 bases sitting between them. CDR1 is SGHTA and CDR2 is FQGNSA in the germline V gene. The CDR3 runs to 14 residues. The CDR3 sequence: CASSLGSIYNEQFF. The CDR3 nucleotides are TGTGCCAGCAGCTTAGGATCGATATACAATGAGCAGTTCTTC.

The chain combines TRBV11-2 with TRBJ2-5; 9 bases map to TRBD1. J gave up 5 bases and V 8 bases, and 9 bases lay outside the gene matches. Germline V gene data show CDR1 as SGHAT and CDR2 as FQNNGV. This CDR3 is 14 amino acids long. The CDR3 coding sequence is TGTGCCAGCGGACAACAGGGGGCGGTCGAGACCCAGTACTTC. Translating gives CASGQQGAVETQYF.

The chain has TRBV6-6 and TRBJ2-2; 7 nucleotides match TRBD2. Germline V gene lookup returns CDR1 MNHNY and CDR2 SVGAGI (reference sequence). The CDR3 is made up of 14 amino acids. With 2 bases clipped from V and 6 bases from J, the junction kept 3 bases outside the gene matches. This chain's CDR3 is CASSYGGEAGELFF. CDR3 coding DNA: TGTGCCAGCAGTTACGGGGGGGAGGCCGGGGAGCTGTTTTTT.

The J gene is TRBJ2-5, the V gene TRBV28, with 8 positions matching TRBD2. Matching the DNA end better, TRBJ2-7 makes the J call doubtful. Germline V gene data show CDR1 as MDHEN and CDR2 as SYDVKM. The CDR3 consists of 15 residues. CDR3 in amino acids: CASSFGLAPPDEQYF. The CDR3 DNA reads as TGTGCCAGCAGTTTCGGACTAGCCCCGCCTGACGAGCAGTACTTC.

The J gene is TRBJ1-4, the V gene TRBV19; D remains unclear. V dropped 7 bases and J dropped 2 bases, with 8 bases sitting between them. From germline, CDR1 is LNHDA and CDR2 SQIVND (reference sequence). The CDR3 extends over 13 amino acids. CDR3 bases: TGTGCCAGTAAGGGCCAGACTAATGAAAAACTGTTTTTT. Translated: CASKGQTNEKLFF.

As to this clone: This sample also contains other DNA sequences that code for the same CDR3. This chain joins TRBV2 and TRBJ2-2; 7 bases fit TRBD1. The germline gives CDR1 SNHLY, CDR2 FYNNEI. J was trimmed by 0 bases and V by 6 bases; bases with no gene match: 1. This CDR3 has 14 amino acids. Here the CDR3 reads CASRQGPNTGELFF. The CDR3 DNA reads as TGTGCCAGCAGACAGGGGCCGAACACCGGGGAGCTGTTTTTT.

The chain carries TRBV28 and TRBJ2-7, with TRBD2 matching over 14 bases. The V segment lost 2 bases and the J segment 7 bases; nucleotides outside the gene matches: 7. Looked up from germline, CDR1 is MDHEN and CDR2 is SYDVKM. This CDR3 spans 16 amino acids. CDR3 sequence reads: CASSLRGLAGAWEQYF. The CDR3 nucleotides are TGTGCCAGCAGTTTAAGGGGACTAGCGGGAGCTTGGGAGCAGTACTTC.

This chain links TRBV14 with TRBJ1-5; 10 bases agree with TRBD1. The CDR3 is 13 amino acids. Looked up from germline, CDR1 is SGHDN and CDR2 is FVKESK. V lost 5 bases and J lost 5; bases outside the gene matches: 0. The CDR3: CASSGQGDQPQHF. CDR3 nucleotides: TGTGCCAGCAGCGGACAGGGGGATCAGCCCCAGCATTTT.

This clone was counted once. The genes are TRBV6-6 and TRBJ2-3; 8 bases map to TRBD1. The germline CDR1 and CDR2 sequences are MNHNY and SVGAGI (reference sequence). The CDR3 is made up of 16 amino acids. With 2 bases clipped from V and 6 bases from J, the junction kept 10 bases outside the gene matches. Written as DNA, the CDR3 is TGTGCCAGCAGTTACGGGGGAGCAGGGGGCGCGGATACGCAGTATTTT. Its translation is CASSYGGAGGADTQYF.

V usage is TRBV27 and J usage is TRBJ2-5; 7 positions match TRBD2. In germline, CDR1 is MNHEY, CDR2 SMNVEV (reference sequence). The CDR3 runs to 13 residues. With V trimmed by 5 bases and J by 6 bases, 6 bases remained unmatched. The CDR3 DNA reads TGTGCCAGCAGTGGACTAGGTGGGAAGACCCAGTACTTC. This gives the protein CASSGLGGKTQYF.

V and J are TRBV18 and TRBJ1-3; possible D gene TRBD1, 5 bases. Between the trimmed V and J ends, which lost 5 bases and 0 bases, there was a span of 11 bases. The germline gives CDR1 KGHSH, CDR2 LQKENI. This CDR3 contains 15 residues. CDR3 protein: CASSTGLSSGNTIYF. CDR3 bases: TGTGCCAGCTCAACGGGACTGAGCTCTGGAAACACCATATATTTT.

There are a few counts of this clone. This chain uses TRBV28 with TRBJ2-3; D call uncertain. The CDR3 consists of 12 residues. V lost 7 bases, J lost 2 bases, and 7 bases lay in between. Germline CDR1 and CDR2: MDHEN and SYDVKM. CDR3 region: CASKGSTDTQYF. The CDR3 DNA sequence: TGTGCCAGCAAGGGATCCACAGATACGCAGTATTTT.

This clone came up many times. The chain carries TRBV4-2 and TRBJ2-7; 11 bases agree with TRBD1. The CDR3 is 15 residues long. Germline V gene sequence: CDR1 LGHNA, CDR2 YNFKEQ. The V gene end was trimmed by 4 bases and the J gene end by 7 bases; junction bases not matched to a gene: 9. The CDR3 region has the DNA TGTGCCAGCAGCCGGATACCGGGACAGGGGGGGGAGCAGTACTTC. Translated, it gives CASSRIPGQGGEQYF.

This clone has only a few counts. The CDR3: CASSFPQGEAFF. DNA for the CDR3: TGTGCCAGCAGTTTTCCACAGGGCGAAGCTTTCTTT. V is TRBV27 and J is TRBJ1-1; TRBD1 might be the D (6 bases). The CDR3 has 12 residues. The germline V gene encodes CDR1 MNHEY and CDR2 SMNVEV (reference sequence). Trimming removed 3 bases from V and 8 bases from J, with 10 bases in between.

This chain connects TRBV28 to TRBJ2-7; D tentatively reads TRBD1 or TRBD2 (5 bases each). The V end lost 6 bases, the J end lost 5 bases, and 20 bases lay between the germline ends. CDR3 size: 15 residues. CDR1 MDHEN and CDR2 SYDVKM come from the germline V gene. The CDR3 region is CASSPSQVGRDEQYF. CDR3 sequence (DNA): TGTGCCAGCAGCCCGTCACAGGTAGGGAGAGACGAGCAGTACTTC.

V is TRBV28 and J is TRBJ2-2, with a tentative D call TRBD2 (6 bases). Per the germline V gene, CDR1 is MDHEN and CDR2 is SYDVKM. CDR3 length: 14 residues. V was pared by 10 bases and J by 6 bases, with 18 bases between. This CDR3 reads CATNSQLASGELFF. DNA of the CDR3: TGTGCCACCAATTCTCAACTAGCATCCGGGGAGCTGTTTTTT. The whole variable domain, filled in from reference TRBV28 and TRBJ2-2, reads DVKVTQSSRYLVKRTGEKVFLECVQDMDHENMFWYRQDPGLGLRLIYFSYDVKMKEKGDIPEGYSVSREKKERFSLILESASTNQTSMYLCATNSQLASGELFFGEGSRLTVL.

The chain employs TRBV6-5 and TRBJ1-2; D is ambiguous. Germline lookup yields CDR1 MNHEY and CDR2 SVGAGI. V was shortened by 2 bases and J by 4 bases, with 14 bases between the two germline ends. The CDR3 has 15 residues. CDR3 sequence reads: CASSYGAGLGYGYTF. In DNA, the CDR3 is TGTGCCAGCAGTTACGGAGCCGGACTAGGCTATGGCTACACCTTC.

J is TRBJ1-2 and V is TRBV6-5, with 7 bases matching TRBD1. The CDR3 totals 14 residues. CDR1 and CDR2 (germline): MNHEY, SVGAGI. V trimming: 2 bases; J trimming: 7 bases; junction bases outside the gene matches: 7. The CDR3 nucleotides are TGTGCCAGCAGTTACCGTTCCAGGGGGTTTGGCTACACCTTC. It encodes CASSYRSRGFGYTF.

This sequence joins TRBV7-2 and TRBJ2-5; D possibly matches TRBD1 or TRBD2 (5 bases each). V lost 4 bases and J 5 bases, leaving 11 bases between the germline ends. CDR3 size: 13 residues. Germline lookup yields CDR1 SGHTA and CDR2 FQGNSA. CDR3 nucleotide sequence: TGTGCCAGCAGCTCGGACTGGGGGGAGACCCAGTACTTC. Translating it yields CASSSDWGETQYF.

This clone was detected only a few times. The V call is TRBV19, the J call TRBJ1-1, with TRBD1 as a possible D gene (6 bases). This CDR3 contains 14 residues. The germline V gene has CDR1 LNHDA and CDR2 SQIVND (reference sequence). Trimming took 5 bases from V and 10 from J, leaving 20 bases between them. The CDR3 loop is CASSYRESKRGAFF. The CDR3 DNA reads TGTGCCAGTAGTTACAGGGAGTCAAAGCGCGGAGCTTTCTTT.

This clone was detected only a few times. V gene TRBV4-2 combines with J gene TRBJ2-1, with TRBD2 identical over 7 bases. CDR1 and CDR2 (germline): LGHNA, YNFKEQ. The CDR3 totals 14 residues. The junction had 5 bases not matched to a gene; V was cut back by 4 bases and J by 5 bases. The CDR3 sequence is CASSLASGDNEQFF. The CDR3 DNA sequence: TGTGCCAGCAGCCTGGCTAGCGGCGACAATGAGCAGTTCTTC.

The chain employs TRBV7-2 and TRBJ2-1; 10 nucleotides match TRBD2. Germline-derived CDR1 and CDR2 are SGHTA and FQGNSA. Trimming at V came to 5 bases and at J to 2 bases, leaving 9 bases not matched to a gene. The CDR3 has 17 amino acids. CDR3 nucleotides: TGTGCCAGCAGCCTATCCATCGGGACTAGCGCCTACAATGAGCAGTTCTTC. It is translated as CASSLSIGTSAYNEQFF.

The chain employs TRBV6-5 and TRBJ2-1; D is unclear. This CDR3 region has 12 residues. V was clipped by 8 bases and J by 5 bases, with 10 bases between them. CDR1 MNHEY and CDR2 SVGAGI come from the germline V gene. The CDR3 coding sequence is TGTGCCAGCGCCTCTTACAACAATGAGCAGTTCTTC. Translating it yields CASASYNNEQFF.

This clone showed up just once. CDR3 region: CASSLGFRGQSEKLFF. In DNA, the CDR3 is TGTGCCAGCAGCTTAGGATTTAGGGGACAGTCCGAAAAACTGTTTTTT. The chain recombines TRBV7-8 with TRBJ1-4, with 7 nucleotides matching TRBD1. Losses at the gene ends were 1 base for V and 8 bases for J; bases not matched to a gene: 10. The germline gives CDR1 SGHVS, CDR2 FQNEAQ. This CDR3 is built from 16 residues.